This entry lists 4 T cell receptor beta chains sequenced from one sample in a study of technical replicates of blood from a handful of donors. TCRdb's table, derived via immunoSEQ multiplex PCR, lists solely in-frame clones and lacks some. This table has about 85,000 clones, just under 95% appearing once. The sequenced material came from T cells isolated from PBMCs. These receptors were collected from a human donor in good health.

This chain joins TRBV7-9 and TRBJ2-1; D ambiguous. The CDR3 has 15 residues. With 5 bases removed from V and 7 bases from J, the gap between germline ends came to 18 bases. CDR1 is SEHNR and CDR2 is FQNEAQ in the germline V gene (reference sequence). The DNA for the CDR3 is TGTGCCAGCAGCCTGATAAGAAATCCCCGGAATGAGCAGTTCTTC. This codes for CASSLIRNPRNEQFF.

This clone came up once. V and J are TRBV11-2 and TRBJ1-3; D ambiguous. The CDR3 runs to 14 residues. CDR1 and CDR2 from the germline V gene are SGHAT and FQNNGV. V was pared by 5 bases and J by 1 base, with 9 bases between. CDR3 sequence reads: CASSPHSSGNTIYF. CDR3 in DNA: TGTGCCAGCAGCCCCCACAGTTCTGGAAACACCATATATTTT.

This chain joins TRBV7-2 and TRBJ2-2, with no clear D. The CDR3 has 12 residues. The germline V gene has CDR1 SGHTA and CDR2 FQGNSA. Trimming removed 2 bases at V and 8 bases at J, with 6 bases between. The CDR3 region has the DNA TGTGCCAGCAGCTTATTTTATGGGGAGCTGTTTTTT. Protein product: CASSLFYGELFF. The full variable domain, its missing parts supplied by reference TRBV7-2 and TRBJ2-2, is GAGVSQSPSNKVTEKGKDVELRCDPISGHTALYWYRQSLGQGLEFLIYFQGNSAPDKSGLPSDRFSAERTGGSVSTLTIQRTQQEDSAVYLCASSLFYGELFFGEGSRLTVL.

This chain links TRBV7-9 with TRBJ2-3; weak D call: TRBD1 (6 bases). The CDR3 covers 14 residues. V lost 4 bases, J lost 4 bases, and 12 bases lay in between. Germline loops: CDR1 SEHNR, CDR2 FQNEAQ (reference sequence). The DNA for the CDR3 is TGTGCCAGCAGCTCAGAGGACAGTTCAGATACGCAGTATTTT. Its protein is CASSSEDSSDTQYF.